These 32 T cell receptor beta chains originate from one sample sequenced in a study of T-cell reconstitution after alpha-beta-depleted transplantation in children (dated by TCRdb to the mid-2010s). The treatment or condition label corresponds to: allogeneic hematopoietic cell transplantation with graft depleted of TCRalphabeta T cells and CD19 B cells. Library method: PCR. Sequencing instrument: Illumina HiSeq 2500. To normalize quantification of the TCRbeta repertoire, the TCR libraries were built with molecular barcoding that relied on unique molecular identifiers. TCRdb cleaned the public reads at Q25 with fastp, built clones with MiXCR and kept in-frame beta chains. Each entry is one CDR3 protein sequence, shown with its most common DNA and genes. The sample records some 150,000 distinct CDR3 sequences, 8% to 10% of which are singletons. The ten top clones hold 15% to 20% of the sample. This material consisted of PBMCs, mostly from graft donor cells, taken 180 days after TCRalphabeta/CD19-depleted stem cell transplant. The receptor set was obtained from a female patient aged 2-10 years who had a stem cell transplant for congenital amegakaryocytic thrombocytopenia, so the T cells may come from the graft donor.

About this clonotype: The junction departs from germline at one end; a sequencing error may be responsible. This chain connects TRBV6-5 to TRBJ1-4, with D hard to call. Germline CDR1 is MNHEY and CDR2 is SVGAGI. The CDR3 length is 15 residues. The CDR3 sequence: CASSSRTESVERLFF. CDR3 nucleotide sequence: TGTGCCAGCAGTTCTCGGACGGAATCAGTGGAAAGACTGTTTTTT.

The CDR3, as DNA: TGTGCCTGGAGAGTATCACAGGTCTTTAGCACAGATACGCAGTATTTT. Protein: CAWRVSQVFSTDTQYF. The chain uses TRBV30 and TRBJ2-3; possibly TRBD1 for D (5 bases). The CDR3 contains 16 residues. Germline values: CDR1 GTSNPN, CDR2 SVGIG (reference sequence). V was trimmed by 3 bases and J by 0 bases, leaving 16 bases between them.

This clonotype was seen repeatedly, ten times or more. The chain links TRBV5-1 to TRBJ2-3, with D perhaps matching TRBD1 or TRBD2 (5 bases each). Germline loops: CDR1 SGHRS, CDR2 YFSETQ. This CDR3 region has 14 residues. Trimming shortened V by 4 bases and J by 4 bases, and 13 bases separated the two germline ends. Here the CDR3 DNA reads TGCGCCAGCAGCAAAGGGGACGCCGCAGATACGCAGTATTTT. As protein: CASSKGDAADTQYF.

This clonotype was detected many times. This sequence joins TRBV5-1 and TRBJ1-1, with 9 nucleotides matching TRBD1. The CDR3 is made up of 14 amino acids. Germline V CDR1 and CDR2: SGHRS, YFSETQ. Trimming cost V 0 bases and J 10 bases; bases outside gene matches: 7. CDR3 coding DNA: TGCGCCAGCAGCTTGGAAGGCGTGACAGGGGGAGCTTTCTTT. It codes for CASSLEGVTGGAFF.

This clonotype was counted at least ten times. This chain links TRBV12-3 or TRBV12-4 with TRBJ2-3; unclear D gene. The CDR3 is made up of 14 amino acids. V was pared by 2 bases and J by 2 bases, with 8 bases between. The CDR3 here is CASSLPRTTDTQYF. CDR3 nucleotides: TGTGCCAGCAGTTTACCCCGGACCACAGATACGCAGTATTTT.

This clonotype was picked up many times. V usage is TRBV4-1 and J usage is TRBJ1-2, with TRBD1 matching 9 bases. Germline trimming cut 1 base from V and 2 bases from J; bases unmatched to any gene: 8. The CDR3 is made up of 17 amino acids. Germline CDR1 and CDR2: MGHRA and YSYEKL. CDR3 DNA: TGCGCCAGCAGCCAAGCGGAAGCCGGGACAGGGAACTATGGCTACACCTTC. Its protein product is CASSQAEAGTGNYGYTF.

As for this clonotype: At one end, the junction sequence differs from germline, possibly due to a read error. The chain links TRBV5-1 to TRBJ2-3; 8 bases align to TRBD2. Germline V CDR1 and CDR2: SGHRS, YFSETQ. The CDR3 length is 14 residues. The CDR3 DNA reads as TGCGCCAGCAGATCGGGACTAGGGGCAGATACGCGGTATTTT. The encoded protein is CASRSGLGADTRYF.

This clonotype appeared many times. The V and J genes are TRBV5-1 and TRBJ2-2; no clear D. Germline V gene lookup returns CDR1 SGHRS and CDR2 YFSETQ. The CDR3 spans 16 residues. V lost 0 bases and J lost 6, with 15 bases in between. The CDR3 loop reads CASSLAARAGAGELFF. The CDR3 DNA sequence: TGCGCCAGCAGCTTGGCCGCAAGGGCTGGGGCCGGGGAGCTGTTTTTT.

This clonotype was picked up a small number of times. The chain couples TRBV3-1 to TRBJ1-2, with D possibly being TRBD1 (5 bases). This CDR3 contains 13 residues. V lost 1 base to trimming and J lost 9 bases, with 12 bases between them. Germline-derived CDR1 and CDR2 are LGHDT and YNNKEL (reference sequence). CDR3 bases: TGTGCCAGCAGCCAAGTGGGGCAGAGGAGCTACACCTTC. Translating it yields CASSQVGQRSYTF.

The sample holds many counts of this clonotype. This sequence joins TRBV12-3 or TRBV12-4 and TRBJ1-5; D is perhaps TRBD1 (5 bases). The CDR3 is made up of 15 amino acids. Deletions cut 4 bases from V and 0 bases from J, with 10 bases between. The CDR3 protein is CASSSPGGSNQPQHF. The CDR3 DNA follows: TGTGCCAGCAGTTCGCCCGGGGGTAGCAATCAGCCCCAGCATTTT.

Regarding this clonotype: A much more abundant neighbour one base away suggests this may be a read error. The V call is TRBV20-1, the J call TRBJ2-3; no reliable D call. The CDR3 is 12 residues long. V was clipped by 3 bases and J by 8 bases, with 12 bases between them. CDR1 is DFQATT, CDR2 SNEGSKA, per germline (reference sequence). CDR3 amino acids: CSASRPPATQYF. In DNA form, the CDR3 reads TGCAGTGCTAGTCGCCCCCCAGCTACGCAGTATTTT.

This clonotype has a count of ten or more. The genes are TRBV28 and TRBJ1-1; 9 bases map to TRBD1. Germline V gene data show CDR1 as MDHEN and CDR2 as SYDVKM. V was pared by 8 bases and J by 0 bases, with 4 bases of the junction left unmatched. This CDR3 contains 14 residues. Here the CDR3 reads CASGGQGMNTEAFF. The DNA for the CDR3 is TGTGCCAGCGGGGGACAGGGAATGAACACTGAAGCTTTCTTT.

This clonotype showed up just a few times. A clone one base away is much larger, so this may be a read error. This chain uses TRBV12-5 with TRBJ2-6; D may match TRBD1 or TRBD2 (5 bases each). The CDR3 is 18 amino acids. Germline loops: CDR1 LGHNT, CDR2 FRNRAP. DNA of the CDR3: TGTGCTAGTGGTTTGGAAAGGGACGGACGTTCTGGGGCCAACGGCCTGACTTTC. It is translated as CASGLERDGRSGANGLTF.

This clonotype was counted between two and nine times. The genes are TRBV20-1 and TRBJ1-6; D remains unclear. V was pared by 6 bases and J by 7 bases, with 16 bases between. CDR3 length equals 14 residues. Germline CDR1 and CDR2: DFQATT and SNEGSKA (reference sequence). The DNA of the CDR3 is TGCAGTGCCCTTTGGGCCGTTTCGAATTCACCCCTCCACTTT. Protein sequence: CSALWAVSNSPLHF.

The chain recombines TRBV28 with TRBJ2-7; D could derive from TRBD1 or TRBD2 (6 bases each). Trimming removed 3 bases from V and 7 bases from J, with 10 bases in between. The CDR3 totals 12 residues. CDR1 is MDHEN and CDR2 is SYDVKM in the germline V gene. The CDR3 sequence is CASSFRGREQYF. The CDR3 DNA reads as TGTGCCAGCAGTTTTAGGGGGAGGGAGCAGTACTTC.

The sample holds many counts of this clonotype. This chain links TRBV3-1 with TRBJ2-7, with a tentative D call TRBD2 (5 bases). There are 14 residues in the CDR3. Germline V CDR1 and CDR2: LGHDT, YNNKEL (reference sequence). V dropped 1 base and J dropped 0 bases, with 7 bases sitting between them. CDR3 sequence: CASSQGTDSYEQYF. The DNA of the CDR3 is TGTGCCAGCAGCCAAGGGACTGACTCCTACGAGCAGTACTTC.

Only a few counts were recorded for this clonotype. The CDR3 nucleotides are TGCGCCAGCAGCCAAGCAGGGGGCCGCACCGGGGAGCTGTTTTTT. Residues: CASSQAGGRTGELFF. This rearrangement joins TRBV4-1 to TRBJ2-2, with TRBD1 matching over 8 bases. The CDR3 has 15 amino acids. J lost 4 bases, V lost 1 base, and 2 bases had no gene match. Germline V CDR1 and CDR2: MGHRA, YSYEKL.

This clonotype was picked up many times. The V gene is TRBV20-1, the J gene TRBJ2-7, with no clear D. Trimming stripped 3 bases from V and 7 bases from J, with 13 bases between. The CDR3 consists of 12 residues. Germline CDR1 reads DFQATT; CDR2 reads SNEGSKA (reference sequence). The CDR3: CSASVFGFEQYF. The CDR3, as DNA: TGCAGTGCTAGTGTATTCGGGTTTGAGCAGTACTTC.

This clonotype came up many times. The V and J genes are TRBV7-6 and TRBJ2-2; D is undetermined. Trimming stripped 2 bases from V and 1 base from J, with 17 bases between. This CDR3 is 18 amino acids long. Per the germline V gene, CDR1 is SGHVS and CDR2 is FNYEAQ. DNA for the CDR3: TGTGCCAGCAGCTTATTTTTCGCGGTTGGCGGGAACACCGGGGAGCTGTTTTTT. Translating gives CASSLFFAVGGNTGELFF.

The J gene is TRBJ1-6, the V gene TRBV12-3 or TRBV12-4, with D hard to call. The V end lost 3 bases, the J end lost 5 bases, and 8 bases lay between the germline ends. This CDR3 has 14 amino acids. The CDR3 spells CASSFNGDNSPLHF. The CDR3 DNA reads TGTGCCAGCAGTTTCAATGGGGATAATTCACCCCTCCACTTT.

This clonotype was counted ten times or more. V is TRBV28 and J is TRBJ2-3, with TRBD2 matching over 12 bases. Germline values: CDR1 MDHEN, CDR2 SYDVKM. This CDR3 comprises 16 residues. V was pared by 5 bases and J by 5 bases, with 8 bases of the junction left unmatched. The CDR3 protein is CASSTRLAGVLDTQYF. CDR3 sequence (DNA): TGTGCCAGCAGTACTCGACTAGCGGGGGTCCTAGATACGCAGTATTTT.

J is TRBJ2-7 and V is TRBV28; D is perhaps TRBD2 (6 bases). The CDR3 is 15 residues long. Germline-derived CDR1 and CDR2 are MDHEN and SYDVKM. Trimming took off 6 bases at V and 4 bases at J, with 19 bases between the two ends. CDR3 amino acids: CASSPVGGVGYEQYF. CDR3 DNA: TGTGCCAGCAGCCCCGTCGGAGGGGTGGGGTACGAGCAGTACTTC.

This clonotype occurred many times. This rearrangement joins TRBV29-1 to TRBJ2-2, with D tentatively TRBD1 or TRBD2 (5 bases each). The germline gives CDR1 SQVTM, CDR2 ANQGSEA. V was clipped by 1 base and J by 3 bases, with 15 bases between them. CDR3 size: 16 residues. The CDR3 protein is CSVEGGTGKYTGELFF. The CDR3 coding sequence is TGCAGCGTTGAAGGTGGGACGGGCAAGTACACCGGGGAGCTGTTTTTT.

The chain has TRBV28 and TRBJ2-7, with TRBD1 as a possible D gene (6 bases). This CDR3 is built from 18 residues. Trimming pared 3 bases from V and 3 bases from J, leaving 24 bases between. Per the germline V gene, CDR1 is MDHEN and CDR2 is SYDVKM. The CDR3, as DNA: TGTGCCAGCAGTTTTTCCCTTACACCCGGGACACAAGACTACGAGCAGTACTTC. Translating gives CASSFSLTPGTQDYEQYF. Full variable domain (outside the CDR3, taken from reference TRBV28 and TRBJ2-7): DVKVTQSSRYLVKRTGEKVFLECVQDMDHENMFWYRQDPGLGLRLIYFSYDVKMKEKGDIPEGYSVSREKKERFSLILESASTNQTSMYLCASSFSLTPGTQDYEQYFGPGTRLTVT.

V and J are TRBV10-3 and TRBJ2-4, with 8 positions matching TRBD1. The CDR3 runs 14 residues. Trimming cost V 10 bases and J 8 bases; bases outside gene matches: 13. Per germline, CDR1 ENHRY and CDR2 SYGVKD. The CDR3 nucleotides read TGTGCCACCACCACGACAGGGGACGGTGACATTCAGTACTTC. Amino acids: CATTTTGDGDIQYF.

This clonotype was seen many times. The chain employs TRBV11-2 and TRBJ2-2, with 9 bases that match TRBD2. The CDR3 covers 15 residues. Germline CDR1 and CDR2: SGHAT and FQNNGV. The trim removed 3 bases at V and 8 bases at J, leaving 7 bases unmatched. In DNA, the CDR3 is TGTGCCAGCAGCTTGACCCTAGCGGGATTAGGGGAGCTGTTTTTT. Amino acid sequence: CASSLTLAGLGELFF.

This clonotype occurred many times. The V gene is TRBV20-1, the J gene TRBJ1-4; 9 bases line up with TRBD1. Trimming cost V 4 bases and J 7 bases; bases outside gene matches: 4. CDR3 length: 13 residues. The V gene's germline CDR1 is DFQATT and CDR2 SNEGSKA (reference sequence). CDR3 in amino acids: CSATTGGGEKLFF. DNA of the CDR3: TGCAGTGCTACTACAGGGGGCGGTGAAAAACTGTTTTTT.

Many counts were recorded for this clonotype. The chain joins TRBV29-1 to TRBJ2-2; D perhaps matches TRBD2 (5 bases). CDR3 length equals 12 residues. Trimming left V 2 bases short and J 5 bases short, with 6 bases between. Germline V gene lookup returns CDR1 SQVTM and CDR2 ANQGSEA. The CDR3 coding sequence is TGCAGCGTTGAACTAGCTACCGGGGAGCTGTTTTTT. Amino acids: CSVELATGELFF.

This clonotype was seen ten or more times. The chain recombines TRBV30 with TRBJ2-5, with D maybe TRBD2 (5 bases). CDR1 is GTSNPN and CDR2 is SVGIG in the germline V gene (reference sequence). This CDR3 has 12 amino acids. The CDR3 reads CSYGVFQETQYF. The CDR3 bases are TGTAGTTACGGGGTTTTCCAAGAGACCCAGTACTTC. The full variable domain, with the rest looked up from reference TRBV30 and TRBJ2-5, is SQTIHQWPATLVQPVGSPLSLECTVEGTSNPNLYWYRQAAGRGLQLLFYSVGIGQISSEVPQNLSASRPQDRQFILSSKKLLLSDSGFYLCSYGVFQETQYFGPGTRLLVL.

The chain couples TRBV11-2 to TRBJ2-1; D might be TRBD1 (5 bases). CDR1 is SGHAT, CDR2 FQNNGV, per germline. CDR3 length: 15 amino acids. The germline V and J ends were trimmed by 6 bases and 6 bases, with 18 bases remaining between them. This CDR3 reads CASSPSPGKGNEQFF. CDR3 DNA sequence: TGTGCCAGCAGTCCTTCACCAGGGAAGGGCAATGAGCAGTTCTTC.

This clonotype was picked up many times. The CDR3 region is CASSQGLNQIRQYF. The DNA for the CDR3 is TGTGCCAGCAGTCAGGGACTCAACCAAATCCGGCAGTACTTC. This sequence joins TRBV12-3 or TRBV12-4 and TRBJ2-7; possible D gene TRBD2, 6 bases. The CDR3 has 14 amino acids. Deletions cut 5 bases from V and 9 bases from J, with 20 bases between.

This clonotype has a count of ten or more. The J gene is TRBJ2-7, the V gene TRBV20-1; no clear D gene. The germline CDR1 and CDR2 sequences are DFQATT and SNEGSKA (reference sequence). V was clipped by 3 bases and J by 6 bases, with 21 bases between them. The CDR3 has 15 residues. The CDR3 nucleotides are TGCAGTGCTAGTAAGGGCTCCTCTAGGGTAGCCGAGCAGTACTTC. This translates into CSASKGSSRVAEQYF.